Presented here are 25 T cell receptor beta chains from one specimen sequenced in a study of T cell changes during pregnancy in multiple sclerosis. Data came from immunoSEQ multiplex PCR; TCRdb stores just in-frame clones and leaves some out. The profile covers roughly 77,000 clones, with around nine tenths appearing a single time and 2% taken by the ten largest. Here the sequenced sample was peripheral blood, taken in the second trimester of pregnancy. All receptors come from a female donor with multiple sclerosis, enrolled in a pregnancy study.

The chain uses TRBV11-2 and TRBJ2-3; D may be TRBD2 (5 bases). Germline CDR1 reads SGHAT; CDR2 reads FQNNGV. The V and J ends lost 5 bases and 6 bases respectively, with 9 bases between them. CDR3 size: 12 residues. CDR3 residues: CASSTTGDTQYF. DNA of the CDR3: TGTGCCAGCAGCACAACGGGGGATACGCAGTATTTT.

The rearrangement links TRBV5-4 to TRBJ1-3; D is perhaps TRBD1 (6 bases). This CDR3 contains 14 residues. Between the trimmed V and J ends, which lost 2 bases and 3 bases, there was a span of 9 bases. CDR1 is SGHNT, CDR2 YYREEE, per germline (reference sequence). The CDR3 spells CASSLQGGGNTIYF. The CDR3 DNA reads as TGTGCCAGCAGCTTACAGGGTGGTGGAAACACCATATATTTT.

The rearrangement links TRBV5-1 to TRBJ2-1; D is perhaps TRBD2 (6 bases). The CDR3 covers 15 residues. The V end was cut by 0 bases, the J end by 0 bases, with 7 bases between. Germline CDR1 is SGHRS and CDR2 is YFSETQ. CDR3 sequence (DNA): TGCGCCAGCAGCTTGGGGACTACCTCCTACAATGAGCAGTTCTTC. Translated: CASSLGTTSYNEQFF.

The chain couples TRBV5-1 to TRBJ1-2, with 10 bases aligning to TRBD1. Trimming at V came to 0 bases and at J to 8 bases, leaving 7 bases not matched to a gene. Germline CDR1 is SGHRS and CDR2 is YFSETQ. This CDR3 has 15 amino acids. The CDR3 loop reads CASSLDGTGVRGYTF. CDR3 bases: TGCGCCAGCAGCTTGGATGGGACAGGGGTCCGGGGCTACACCTTC.

V and J are TRBV7-9 and TRBJ1-6; unclear D gene. Germline assignment: CDR1 SEHNR and CDR2 FQNEAQ (reference sequence). CDR3 length: 14 amino acids. Trimming shortened V by 1 base and J by 7 bases, and 8 bases separated the two germline ends. This CDR3 reads CASSLGQLNSPLHF. The CDR3 nucleotides are TGTGCCAGCAGCTTAGGTCAGTTAAATTCACCCCTCCACTTT.

The chain links TRBV27 to TRBJ1-1; a weak D match, TRBD1 (6 bases). CDR1 is MNHEY and CDR2 is SMNVEV in the germline V gene (reference sequence). CDR3 length: 15 residues. Deletions cut 3 bases from V and 4 bases from J, with 15 bases between. The CDR3 DNA reads as TGTGCCAGCAGTTTCCTAGTAGGGGGTTCCACTGAAGCTTTCTTT. This translates into CASSFLVGGSTEAFF.

The chain couples TRBV4-2 to TRBJ1-2, with TRBD1 identical over 7 bases. The CDR3 consists of 16 residues. CDR1 LGHNA and CDR2 YNFKEQ come from the germline V gene. Unmatched junction bases numbered 10, after V lost 3 bases and J lost 3 bases. CDR3 residues: CASSQATDRADYGYTF. Here the CDR3 DNA reads TGTGCCAGCAGCCAGGCAACCGACAGGGCGGACTATGGCTACACCTTC.

There are a few counts of this clone. The gene calls are TRBV7-9 and TRBJ1-4, with a possible D match to TRBD1 (6 bases). The CDR3 is 15 amino acids. The V end was cut by 5 bases, the J end by 8 bases, with 18 bases between. Germline V gene sequence: CDR1 SEHNR, CDR2 FQNEAQ (reference sequence). CDR3 DNA sequence: TGTGCCAGCAGCCCACGGACAGCGCCATACGAAAAACTGTTTTTT. It is translated as CASSPRTAPYEKLFF. The whole variable domain, remainder taken from reference TRBV7-9 and TRBJ1-4, is DTGVSQNPRHKITKRGQNVTFRCDPISEHNRLYWYRQTLGQGPEFLTYFQNEAQLEKSRLLSDRFSAERPKGSFSTLEIQRTEQGDSAMYLCASSPRTAPYEKLFFGSGTQLSVL.

V gene TRBV11-2 combines with J gene TRBJ2-3; 8 nucleotides align to TRBD1. The length of the CDR3 is 16 residues. Germline-derived CDR1 and CDR2 are SGHAT and FQNNGV. Trimming removed 4 bases from V and 3 bases from J; junction bases left unmatched: 9. The CDR3 loop reads CASSSGQGLETDTQYF. CDR3 nucleotide sequence: TGTGCCAGCAGCTCCGGACAGGGCTTGGAGACAGATACGCAGTATTTT.

This clone has just one count. The genes are TRBV19 and TRBJ2-7; 7 bases are a match to TRBD1. The CDR3 is 14 amino acids. Germline CDR1 reads LNHDA; CDR2 reads SQIVND (reference sequence). The trim removed 4 bases at V and 6 bases at J, leaving 9 bases unmatched. CDR3 nucleotides: TGTGCCAGTAGTACCAACGACAGGGTTCGCGAGCAGTACTTC. This gives the protein CASSTNDRVREQYF.

This clone was seen a single time. V usage is TRBV30 and J usage is TRBJ1-1, with D uncertain. The CDR3 consists of 15 residues. Germline V gene lookup returns CDR1 GTSNPN and CDR2 SVGIG (reference sequence). Trimming removed 0 bases from V and 1 base from J, with 12 bases in between. In DNA form, the CDR3 reads TGTGCCTGGAGTGTAACGGGGTTTGGGAACACTGAAGCTTTCTTT. This codes for CAWSVTGFGNTEAFF. Variable domain in full (rest from reference TRBV30 and TRBJ1-1): SQTIHQWPATLVQPVGSPLSLECTVEGTSNPNLYWYRQAAGRGLQLLFYSVGIGQISSEVPQNLSASRPQDRQFILSSKKLLLSDSGFYLCAWSVTGFGNTEAFFGQGTRLTVV.

The chain links TRBV18 to TRBJ2-2; D is possibly TRBD2 (5 bases). Germline values: CDR1 KGHSH, CDR2 LQKENI. There are 12 residues in the CDR3. The ends were cut back, 3 bases at V and 6 bases at J, with 5 bases in the middle. Here the CDR3 DNA reads TGTGCCAGCTCACCGGGAGCCGGGGAGCTGTTTTTT. This codes for CASSPGAGELFF.

The chain employs TRBV7-2 and TRBJ1-3; D might be TRBD1 (5 bases). The germline CDR1 and CDR2 sequences are SGHTA and FQGNSA. V lost 3 bases and J lost 0, with 12 bases in between. The CDR3 contains 16 residues. The CDR3 nucleotides read TGTGCCAGCAGCTTCGACGGGACTAACTCTGGAAACACCATATATTTT. Its translation: CASSFDGTNSGNTIYF.

The rearrangement uses TRBV30 and TRBJ1-1; 7 nucleotides align to TRBD1. CDR1 and CDR2 (germline): GTSNPN, SVGIG (reference sequence). Trimming at V came to 2 bases and at J to 0 bases, leaving 9 bases not matched to a gene. This CDR3 spans 16 amino acids. DNA for the CDR3: TGTGCCTGGAGTCCCATAGGGGACAGCATGAACACTGAAGCTTTCTTT. This encodes CAWSPIGDSMNTEAFF. Combining the CDR3 with reference TRBV30 and TRBJ1-1 gives the whole variable domain SQTIHQWPATLVQPVGSPLSLECTVEGTSNPNLYWYRQAAGRGLQLLFYSVGIGQISSEVPQNLSASRPQDRQFILSSKKLLLSDSGFYLCAWSPIGDSMNTEAFFGQGTRLTVV.

Concerning this clone: Germline is not matched at one junction end, which may reflect a read error. The chain joins TRBV7-7 to TRBJ2-5, with TRBD2 matching over 7 bases. The CDR3 loop spans 13 amino acids. The germline V gene has CDR1 SSHAT and CDR2 FNYEAQ (reference sequence). The CDR3 nucleotides are TGTGCTAGCAGTTCCAGGGAGGGAGAGACCCAGTACTTC. Protein sequence: CASSSREGETQYF.

The chain recombines TRBV10-3 with TRBJ2-5; D may be TRBD1 (6 bases). Trimming pared 2 bases from V and 5 bases from J, leaving 18 bases between. The CDR3 has 16 amino acids. In germline, CDR1 is ENHRY, CDR2 SYGVKD. The CDR3 region is CAISEGGRGAWETQYF. The CDR3 nucleotides read TGTGCCATCAGTGAGGGGGGCAGGGGAGCTTGGGAGACCCAGTACTTC.

The chain is built from TRBV23-1 and TRBJ2-3; 8 positions agree with TRBD2. TRBV23-1 is labeled an ORF, and its function is uncertain. The V and J ends lost 4 bases and 5 bases, in that order; junction bases with no gene match: 14. This CDR3 comprises 17 residues. The DNA for the CDR3 is TGCGCCAGCAGTCCGGGGGGGGCGACGGGGGGCAGAGATACGCAGTATTTT. This encodes CASSPGGATGGRDTQYF.

This clone came up a few times. The chain is built from TRBV7-3 and TRBJ1-6, with D unclear. The CDR3 has 13 amino acids. V was cut by 4 bases and J by 10 bases, with 11 bases left in between. In germline, CDR1 is SGHTA, CDR2 FQGTGA. The CDR3 sequence: CASSYSRWSPLHF. CDR3 sequence (DNA): TGTGCCAGCAGCTACTCTCGATGGTCACCCCTCCACTTT.

This chain uses TRBV5-4 with TRBJ1-1, with 7 bases that match TRBD1. The V gene's germline CDR1 is SGHNT and CDR2 YYREEE (reference sequence). V lost 4 bases, J lost 3 bases, and 12 bases stayed unmatched. The CDR3 length is 16 residues. The CDR3 sequence: CASSPTGVRRDTEAFF. The CDR3 DNA reads TGTGCCAGCAGCCCTACAGGGGTGCGGCGTGACACTGAAGCTTTCTTT. Together with reference TRBV5-4 and TRBJ1-1, the CDR3 gives the full variable domain: ETGVTQSPTHLIKTRGQQVTLRCSSQSGHNTVSWYQQALGQGPQFIFQYYREEENGRGNFPPRFSGLQFPNYSSELNVNALELDDSALYLCASSPTGVRRDTEAFFGQGTRLTVV.

The V gene is TRBV7-3, the J gene TRBJ2-3; no clear D. The ends were cut back, 1 base at V and 0 bases at J, with 8 bases in the middle. The CDR3 consists of 15 residues. Germline lookup yields CDR1 SGHTA and CDR2 FQGTGA. CDR3 coding DNA: TGTGCCAGCAGCTTAAACCTCGGTAGCACAGATACGCAGTATTTT. This translates into CASSLNLGSTDTQYF.

The CDR3: CASSLARQQETQYF. The DNA for the CDR3 is TGTGCCAGCAGCTTAGCACGACAACAAGAGACCCAGTACTTC. This rearrangement joins TRBV7-2 to TRBJ2-5; D gene uncertain. This CDR3 region has 14 residues. CDR1 SGHTA and CDR2 FQGNSA come from the germline V gene. Trimming cost V 0 bases and J 2 bases, with 7 bases left between them.

In this sample, this clone turned up once. The genes are TRBV10-3 and TRBJ1-5, with D unresolved. Germline CDR1 and CDR2: ENHRY and SYGVKD. The CDR3 consists of 14 residues. V was clipped by 4 bases and J by 1 base, with 8 bases between them. CDR3 nucleotide sequence: TGTGCCATCAGTGTAGCGCAGAGCAATCAGCCCCAGCATTTT. The encoded protein is CAISVAQSNQPQHF.

This chain links TRBV21-1 with TRBJ1-1. TRBV21-1 is described as a pseudogene. The CDR3 has 16 amino acids. In nucleotides, the CDR3 is TGTGCCAGCAGCAAAGAGGGTCGGGAACGAAGCACTGAAGCTTTCTTT. Its protein product is CASSKEGRERSTEAFF.

This sequence joins TRBV2 and TRBJ2-2, with 8 bases fitting TRBD1. The CDR3 totals 16 residues. Germline CDR1 reads SNHLY; CDR2 reads FYNNEI. V shed 8 bases, J shed 5 bases, and the junction held 13 bases outside the gene matches. CDR3 loop: CASANEDRGGTGELFF. Written as DNA, the CDR3 is TGTGCCAGCGCCAATGAAGACAGGGGAGGAACCGGGGAGCTGTTTTTT.

The chain employs TRBV28 and TRBJ1-1; a possible D gene is TRBD1 (5 bases). The V end was cut by 2 bases, the J end by 1 base, with 8 bases between. The CDR3 extends over 14 amino acids. CDR1 MDHEN and CDR2 SYDVKM come from the germline V gene. The CDR3 nucleotides read TGTGCCAGCAGTTTAGGACACCCGAACACTGAAGCTTTCTTT. Translated: CASSLGHPNTEAFF.